This T cell receptor beta chain was recovered during a study of a mutant IDH1 vaccine in newly diagnosed glioma. This clone was detected a few times. Antigen unknown. Here immunoSEQ multiplex PCR was the method, and the copy in TCRdb shows in-frame clones only, minus some. The table records roughly 40,000 clones, 65% to 90% of them present only once. This CDR3 has 13 residues. Germline V gene sequence: CDR1 LGHNA, CDR2 YNFKEQ. V gave up 0 bases and J gave up 3 bases, with 6 bases separating them. Documented time point: week 35, safety follow-up. Doses of 300 ug of mutant IDH1 20-mer peptide were given with topical imiquimod.

V gene TRBV4-2 combines with J gene TRBJ2-7; a possible D gene is TRBD1 (5 bases). This sequence was found in a woman aged 45-60 years with glioma. This specimen consisted of PBMCs, obtained from a glioma patient whose treatment included an IDH1 peptide vaccine. CDR3: CASSQDQGYEQYF. The CDR3 nucleotides read TGTGCCAGCAGCCAAGATCAGGGCTACGAGCAGTACTTC.